One sample yielded the 28 T cell receptor beta chains listed below, sequenced in a study of blood T cell repertoires in COVID-19 (dated by TCRdb to 2020 to 2021). Libraries were prepared through the immunoSEQ multiplex PCR assay. This is the immuneACCESS table as TCRdb keeps it, with only in-frame sequences that have V and J called. A part of the clones is gone; compared with another copy, unresolved V genes explain less than half, and the rest is unexplained. For this sample there are about 260,000 clones; about 80% appear just once. Of the sample, over 8.5% falls within the top ten clones. Sequencing was carried out using peripheral blood. The receptors were sampled from a woman aged 45 to 65 who had recovered from COVID-19.

The chain combines TRBV5-1 with TRBJ2-5; 12 positions agree with TRBD1. V lost 6 bases to trimming and J lost 4 bases; unmatched junction nucleotides: 4. This CDR3 comprises 14 residues. CDR1 is SGHRS, CDR2 YFSETQ, per germline. CDR3 loop: CASTGQGASETQYF. CDR3 nucleotides: TGCGCCAGCACGGGACAGGGGGCATCAGAGACCCAGTACTTC.

This clone was seen once. V and J are TRBV9 and TRBJ2-2, with a tentative D call TRBD1 (5 bases). The CDR3 runs 15 residues. The V end lost 2 bases, the J end lost 3 bases, and 11 bases lay between the germline ends. Germline V gene lookup returns CDR1 SGDLS and CDR2 YYNGEE. The CDR3, as DNA: TGTGCCAGCAGCGTTCTAGGGGCGGACACCGGGGAGCTGTTTTTT. Its protein is CASSVLGADTGELFF. Filled out from reference TRBV9 and TRBJ2-2, the complete variable domain reads DSGVTQTPKHLITATGQRVTLRCSPRSGDLSVYWYQQSLDQGLQFLIQYYNGEERAKGNILERFSAQQFPDLHSELNLSSLELGDSALYFCASSVLGADTGELFFGEGSRLTVL.

The chain uses TRBV2 and TRBJ2-3; D is possibly TRBD2 (6 bases). V was shortened by 5 bases and J by 0 bases, with 12 bases between the two germline ends. Germline CDR1 and CDR2: SNHLY and FYNNEI. The CDR3 has 15 residues. As DNA, the CDR3 is TGTGCCAGCAGTCCGAATAGCGGTAGCACAGATACGCAGTATTTT. Its translation is CASSPNSGSTDTQYF.

V gene TRBV5-4 combines with J gene TRBJ1-2, with 7 bases that match TRBD1. The ends lost 0 bases at V and 7 bases at J; junction bases unmatched: 9. Germline V gives CDR1 SGHNT, CDR2 YYREEE (reference sequence). CDR3 length: 15 residues. The CDR3 bases are TGTGCCAGCAGCTTGGCTAGGGGGCAGATGGGTGGCTACACCTTC. Translation: CASSLARGQMGGYTF.

The chain combines TRBV3-1 (or the pseudogene TRBV3-2) with TRBJ2-3, with D possibly TRBD2 on 6 matching bases. The germline gives CDR1 LGHDT, CDR2 YNNKEL (reference sequence). The CDR3 runs 14 residues. V was shortened by 4 bases and J by 1 base, with 9 bases between the two germline ends. CDR3 sequence reads: CASSRRLGTDTQYF. CDR3 coding DNA: TGTGCCAGCAGCCGACGACTAGGCACAGATACGCAGTATTTT.

The chain uses TRBV27 and TRBJ2-7; a possible D gene is TRBD2 (5 bases). Trimming stripped 6 bases from V and 3 bases from J, with 18 bases between. CDR1 and CDR2 (germline): MNHEY, SMNVEV (reference sequence). The CDR3 has 15 amino acids. CDR3 nucleotide sequence: TGTGCCAGCAGGGCTCGGACGGGGAATTTCTACGAGCAGTACTTC. It codes for CASRARTGNFYEQYF.

The chain has TRBV5-1 and TRBJ2-7; 10 bases are a match to TRBD1. The germline V gene encodes CDR1 SGHRS and CDR2 YFSETQ. Unmatched junction bases numbered 6, after V lost 2 bases and J lost 1 base. The CDR3 contains 16 residues. CDR3 nucleotides: TGCGCCAGCAGCTTCCGAACGGGACAGGGGTCCTACGAGCAGTACTTC. It encodes CASSFRTGQGSYEQYF.

The chain couples TRBV19 to TRBJ1-1; D may be TRBD1 (5 bases). This CDR3 has 14 residues. Trimming shortened V by 3 bases and J by 4 bases, and 12 bases separated the two germline ends. Per germline, CDR1 LNHDA and CDR2 SQIVND (reference sequence). CDR3 sequence reads: CASSIRVEGTEAFF. The CDR3 DNA follows: TGTGCCAGTAGTATCAGGGTAGAAGGCACTGAAGCTTTCTTT.

This clone has just one count. The chain recombines TRBV18 with TRBJ2-1, with 7 bases identical to TRBD2. The CDR3 covers 19 residues. In germline, CDR1 is KGHSH, CDR2 LQKENI. Unmatched junction bases numbered 14, after V lost 1 base and J lost 2 bases. This chain's CDR3 is CASSPRRGRDAGAYNEQFF. The CDR3 region has the DNA TGTGCCAGCTCACCACGACGAGGGAGAGACGCGGGAGCCTACAATGAGCAGTTCTTC.

This chain joins TRBV7-9 and TRBJ1-2; D may be TRBD1 (5 bases). Trimming took off 10 bases at V and 8 bases at J, with 17 bases between the two ends. The V gene's germline CDR1 is SEHNR and CDR2 FQNEAQ (reference sequence). The CDR3 spans 12 residues. The chain's CDR3 is CATRSGGAGYTF. The CDR3 nucleotides are TGTGCCACTCGGTCGGGGGGTGCAGGCTACACCTTC.

This clone has a count of ten or more. This chain joins TRBV30 and TRBJ2-1; 7 bases agree with TRBD1. V lost 1 base to trimming and J lost 4 bases; unmatched junction nucleotides: 7. The CDR3 has 15 amino acids. Germline CDR1 GTSNPN, CDR2 SVGIG (reference sequence). CDR3 residues: CAWSGHRGSYNEQFF. As DNA, the CDR3 is TGTGCCTGGAGTGGGCACAGGGGATCTTACAATGAGCAGTTCTTC.

This clone was seen only a few times. J is TRBJ2-2 and V is TRBV3-1 (or the pseudogene TRBV3-2); 8 bases map to TRBD2. The CDR3 loop spans 15 amino acids. With V trimmed by 3 bases and J by 7 bases, 7 bases remained unmatched. Looked up from germline, CDR1 is LGHDT and CDR2 is YNNKEL (reference sequence). CDR3 sequence (DNA): TGTGCCAGCAGCCACAGCGGGAGCGGCGGCGGGGAGCTGTTTTTT. Translation: CASSHSGSGGGELFF.

This clone has only a few counts. The chain uses TRBV4-2 and TRBJ2-3; TRBD2 agrees at 11 bases. Germline trimming cut 0 bases from V and 5 bases from J; bases unmatched to any gene: 1. CDR1 LGHNA and CDR2 YNFKEQ come from the germline V gene. The length of the CDR3 is 15 residues. The CDR3 loop reads CASSQETSGIDTQYF. The CDR3 DNA reads as TGTGCCAGCAGCCAAGAGACTAGCGGGATAGATACGCAGTATTTT.

The chain has TRBV12-3 or TRBV12-4 and TRBJ2-7, with D possibly matching TRBD2 (5 bases). V was pared by 8 bases and J by 4 bases, with 9 bases between. The CDR3 has 11 amino acids. The CDR3: CASYTGYEQYF. CDR3 bases: TGTGCCAGCTACACGGGGTACGAGCAGTACTTC.

With respect to this clone: The junction shows a germline mismatch at one end, possibly a read error. This chain connects TRBV6-1 to TRBJ2-3, with unresolved D. Germline values: CDR1 MNHNS, CDR2 SASEGT. This CDR3 has 14 amino acids. The CDR3 loop is CASSEAPSTDTQYF. For the CDR3, the DNA is TGTGCCAGCAGCGAAGCTCCTAGCACAGATACGCAGTATTTT.

The chain employs TRBV7-3 and TRBJ2-1; D uncertain. The CDR3 runs to 13 residues. Per the germline V gene, CDR1 is SGHTA and CDR2 is FQGTGA. Trimming left V 5 bases short and J 5 bases short, with 10 bases between. This chain's CDR3 is CASSPTSNNEQFF. DNA for the CDR3: TGTGCCAGCAGCCCAACTTCGAACAATGAGCAGTTCTTC.

The chain uses TRBV11-2 and TRBJ2-3; perhaps TRBD1 as D (6 bases). Trimming removed 10 bases at V and 1 base at J, with 12 bases between. The CDR3 loop spans 13 amino acids. Germline CDR1 reads SGHAT; CDR2 reads FQNNGV. As DNA, the CDR3 is TGTGCCACCTTACAGGGCGGCACAGATACGCAGTATTTT. Amino acids: CATLQGGTDTQYF. Filled out from reference TRBV11-2 and TRBJ2-3, the complete variable domain reads EAGVAQSPRYKIIEKRQSVAFWCNPISGHATLYWYQQILGQGPKLLIQFQNNGVVDDSQLPKDRFSAERLKGVDSTLKIQPAKLEDSAVYLCATLQGGTDTQYFGPGTRLTVL.

The rearrangement links TRBV4-2 to TRBJ1-1, with D maybe TRBD1 (6 bases). The CDR3 runs 14 residues. Trimming took off 0 bases at V and 7 bases at J, with 12 bases between the two ends. The germline V gene encodes CDR1 LGHNA and CDR2 YNFKEQ. The CDR3 region has the DNA TGTGCCAGCAGCCAAGAGGCGCGGACAGATGAAGCTTTCTTT. It codes for CASSQEARTDEAFF.

CDR3 protein: CASRGGASEKLFF. The CDR3 DNA is TGTGCCAGCAGAGGGGGCGCGAGTGAAAAACTGTTTTTT. V gene TRBV25-1 combines with J gene TRBJ1-4, with 7 bases matching TRBD1. The ends lost 6 bases at V and 7 bases at J; junction bases unmatched: 5. The germline gives CDR1 MGHDK, CDR2 SYGVNS. The CDR3 has 13 amino acids.

V is TRBV4-3 and J is TRBJ1-2, with 9 bases that match TRBD1. After removal of 1 base from V and 7 bases from J, the junction contained 13 bases not matched to a gene. CDR1 and CDR2 (germline): LGHNA, YSLEER. This CDR3 is built from 17 residues. CDR3 protein: CASSQGWDRDHIGGYTF. The CDR3 coding sequence is TGCGCCAGCAGCCAAGGGTGGGACAGGGACCATATCGGTGGCTACACCTTC.

As DNA, the CDR3 is TGTGCCAGCAGCTCCAGGGTCTCCAATCAGCCCCAGCATTTT. Translating it yields CASSSRVSNQPQHF. The chain is built from TRBV7-9 and TRBJ1-5; TRBD1 is a possible D gene (5 bases). The CDR3 sequence is 14 residues long. The V gene lost 4 bases and the J gene lost 3 bases, with 10 bases spanning the gap. The germline gives CDR1 SEHNR, CDR2 FQNEAQ (reference sequence).

This clone came up once. The V gene is TRBV9, the J gene TRBJ1-2; D is undetermined. The CDR3 is 14 amino acids. The V end lost 4 bases, the J end lost 0 bases, and 10 bases lay between the germline ends. The germline CDR1 and CDR2 sequences are SGDLS and YYNGEE. CDR3 DNA: TGTGCCAGCAGCATTTCTACAGCTAACTATGGCTACACCTTC. It specifies CASSISTANYGYTF. Full variable domain (outside the CDR3, taken from reference TRBV9 and TRBJ1-2): DSGVTQTPKHLITATGQRVTLRCSPRSGDLSVYWYQQSLDQGLQFLIQYYNGEERAKGNILERFSAQQFPDLHSELNLSSLELGDSALYFCASSISTANYGYTFGSGTRLTVV.

This clone has only one observation. The rearrangement joins TRBV6-4 to TRBJ2-2; the match to TRBD1 covers 7 bases. Trimming at V came to 4 bases and at J to 5 bases, leaving 7 bases not matched to a gene. The germline CDR1 and CDR2 sequences are MRHNA and SNTAGT. This CDR3 has 15 residues. CDR3 nucleotides: TGTGCCAGCAGTGTCACAGGGGATGGGACCGGGGAGCTGTTTTTT. Translated, it gives CASSVTGDGTGELFF.

The chain has TRBV5-1 and TRBJ2-1; no definite D call. V was trimmed by 3 bases and J by 8 bases, leaving 12 bases between them. The CDR3 has 13 amino acids. Germline-derived CDR1 and CDR2 are SGHRS and YFSETQ. This CDR3 reads CASSSPSPHEQFF. In DNA, the CDR3 is TGCGCCAGCAGCTCCCCCAGTCCGCATGAGCAGTTCTTC.

This sequence joins TRBV5-4 and TRBJ1-1; no definite D call. There are 15 residues in the CDR3. V was cut by 0 bases and J by 0 bases, with 9 bases left in between. The germline V gene has CDR1 SGHNT and CDR2 YYREEE (reference sequence). The CDR3 DNA reads as TGTGCCAGCAGCTTGGGAACAGCCGTGAACACTGAAGCTTTCTTT. Protein product: CASSLGTAVNTEAFF.

The genes are TRBV10-1 and TRBJ1-1; D not resolved. The CDR3 runs to 18 residues. The V end was cut by 0 bases, the J end by 1 base, with 18 bases between. Germline-derived CDR1 and CDR2 are WNHNN and SYGVQD (reference sequence). As DNA, the CDR3 is TGCGCCAGCAGTGAGTCACGGGTCGTTCGGAAGGAGAACACTGAAGCTTTCTTT. Its translation: CASSESRVVRKENTEAFF.

This clone has just a few counts. The chain combines TRBV28 with TRBJ2-7; a weak D match, TRBD2 (6 bases). The V and J ends lost 10 bases and 6 bases respectively, with 19 bases between them. CDR3 length equals 13 residues. Germline CDR1 MDHEN, CDR2 SYDVKM. The CDR3 loop reads CATTRQLAAEQYF. CDR3 nucleotide sequence: TGTGCCACCACTCGTCAACTAGCTGCCGAGCAGTACTTC.

The chain links TRBV13 to TRBJ2-2, with D possibly TRBD1 on 6 matching bases. V was shortened by 5 bases and J by 7 bases, with 14 bases between the two germline ends. CDR1 is PRHDT, CDR2 FYEKMQ, per germline (reference sequence). This CDR3 region has 14 residues. CDR3 sequence (DNA): TGTGCCAGCAGCCGACGGGACACGGGCGGGGAGCTGTTTTTT. Its protein is CASSRRDTGGELFF.